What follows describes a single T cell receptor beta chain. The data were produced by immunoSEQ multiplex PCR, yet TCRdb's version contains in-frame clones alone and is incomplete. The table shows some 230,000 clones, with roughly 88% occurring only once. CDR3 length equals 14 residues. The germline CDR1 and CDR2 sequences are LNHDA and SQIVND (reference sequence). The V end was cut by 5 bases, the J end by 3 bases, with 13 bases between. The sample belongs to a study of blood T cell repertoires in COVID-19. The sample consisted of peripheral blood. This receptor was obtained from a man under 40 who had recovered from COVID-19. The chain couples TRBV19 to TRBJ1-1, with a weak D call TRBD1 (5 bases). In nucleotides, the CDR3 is TGTGCCAGTAGTCCCCGTCAACAGGACACTGAAGCTTTCTTT. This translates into CASSPRQQDTEAFF.